The following is a TCR beta chain sequence with its context. Its antigen is not known. This sample stems from a study of T cell responses to AZD1222 COVID-19 vaccine. Sequenced by immunoSEQ multiplex PCR; TCRdb stores in-frame clones only, minus some. The sample holds about 140,000 clones, 90% to 95% seen once. Overall study results and limits: Just five to seven people given AZD1222 tested seropositive at baseline. Clonal diversity was possibly underestimated; the donors were predominantly white British and more often female. Across the whole spike, CD4 TCRs peaked at regions 160-218 and 743-854. The repertoires were collected only after the peak T cell response.

The V segment lost 4 bases and the J segment 13 bases; nucleotides outside the gene matches: 7. The CDR3 runs 12 residues. Germline V lookup: CDR1 SNHLY, CDR2 FYNNEI. V usage is TRBV2 and J usage is TRBJ2-7, with 10 bases identical to TRBD1. The sequence came from an adult who received the AZD1222 COVID-19 vaccine. The material sequenced was peripheral blood, taken 28 days after the second AZD1222 dose. The CDR3 region is CASSVGDRGRYF. In nucleotides, the CDR3 is TGTGCCAGCAGTGTAGGAGACAGGGGGCGTTACTTC. Full variable domain (rest looked up from reference TRBV2 and TRBJ2-7): EPEVTQTPSHQVTQMGQEVILRCVPISNHLYFYWYRQILGQKVEFLVSFYNNEISEKSEIFDDQFSVERPDGSNFTLKIRSTKLEDSAMYFCASSVGDRGRYFGPGTRLTVT.